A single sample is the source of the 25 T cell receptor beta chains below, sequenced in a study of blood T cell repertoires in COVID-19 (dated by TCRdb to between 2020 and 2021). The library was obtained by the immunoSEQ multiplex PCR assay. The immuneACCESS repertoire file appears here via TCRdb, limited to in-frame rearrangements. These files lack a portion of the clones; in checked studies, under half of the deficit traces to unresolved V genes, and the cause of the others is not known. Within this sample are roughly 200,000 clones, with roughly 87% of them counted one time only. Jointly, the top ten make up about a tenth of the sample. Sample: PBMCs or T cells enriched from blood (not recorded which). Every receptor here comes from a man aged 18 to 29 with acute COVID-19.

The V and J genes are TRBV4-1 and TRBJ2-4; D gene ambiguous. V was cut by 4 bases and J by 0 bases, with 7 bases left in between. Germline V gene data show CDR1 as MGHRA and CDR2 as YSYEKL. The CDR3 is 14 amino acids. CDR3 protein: CASSPSVAKNIQYF. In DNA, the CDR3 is TGCGCCAGCAGCCCATCAGTAGCCAAAAACATTCAGTACTTC.

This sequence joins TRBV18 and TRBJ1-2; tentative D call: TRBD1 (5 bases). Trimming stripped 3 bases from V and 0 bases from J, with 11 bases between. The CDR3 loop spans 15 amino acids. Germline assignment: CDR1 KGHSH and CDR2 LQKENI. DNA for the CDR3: TGTGCCAGCTCACCGACAGATTTAGCTAACTATGGCTACACCTTC. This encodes CASSPTDLANYGYTF.

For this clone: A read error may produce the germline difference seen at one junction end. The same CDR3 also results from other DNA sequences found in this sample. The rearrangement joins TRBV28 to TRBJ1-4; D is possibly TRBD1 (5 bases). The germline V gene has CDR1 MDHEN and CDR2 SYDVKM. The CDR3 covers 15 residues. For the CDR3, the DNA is TGTGCTAGCAGTTCGACAGTTGCAACTAATGAAAAACTGTTTTTT. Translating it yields CASSSTVATNEKLFF.

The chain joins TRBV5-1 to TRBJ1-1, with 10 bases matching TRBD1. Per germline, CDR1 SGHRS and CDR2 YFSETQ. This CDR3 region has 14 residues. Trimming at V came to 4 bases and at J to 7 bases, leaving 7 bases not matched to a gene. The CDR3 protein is CASSPGQGDGEAFF. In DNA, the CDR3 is TGCGCCAGCAGCCCCGGACAGGGGGACGGTGAAGCTTTCTTT.

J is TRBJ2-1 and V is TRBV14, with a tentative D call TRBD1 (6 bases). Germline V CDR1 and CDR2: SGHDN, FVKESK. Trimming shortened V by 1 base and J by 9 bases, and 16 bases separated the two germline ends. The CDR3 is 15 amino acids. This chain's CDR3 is CASSQVSGRGAEQFF. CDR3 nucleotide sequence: TGTGCCAGCAGCCAAGTGTCGGGCAGGGGTGCTGAGCAGTTCTTC.

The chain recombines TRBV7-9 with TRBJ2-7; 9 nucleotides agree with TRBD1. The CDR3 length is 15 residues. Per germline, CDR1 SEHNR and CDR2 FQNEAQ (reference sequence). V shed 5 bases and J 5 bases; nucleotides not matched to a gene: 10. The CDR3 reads CASSPGQGSFHEQYF. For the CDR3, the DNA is TGTGCCAGCAGCCCCGGACAGGGGTCGTTCCACGAGCAGTACTTC.

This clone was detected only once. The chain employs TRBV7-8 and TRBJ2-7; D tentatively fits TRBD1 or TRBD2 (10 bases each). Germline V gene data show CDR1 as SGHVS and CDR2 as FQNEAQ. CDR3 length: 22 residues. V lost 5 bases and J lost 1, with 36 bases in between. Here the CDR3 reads CASSPRDRGKSSGRVLSYEQYF. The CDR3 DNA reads TGTGCCAGCAGCCCGAGGGACAGGGGAAAGTCTAGCGGGAGAGTCCTATCCTACGAGCAGTACTTC. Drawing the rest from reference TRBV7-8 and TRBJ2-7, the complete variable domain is GAGVSQSPRYKVAKRGQDVALRCDPISGHVSLFWYQQALGQGPEFLTYFQNEAQLDKSGLPSDRFFAERPEGSVSTLKIQRTQQEDSAVYLCASSPRDRGKSSGRVLSYEQYFGPGTRLTVT.

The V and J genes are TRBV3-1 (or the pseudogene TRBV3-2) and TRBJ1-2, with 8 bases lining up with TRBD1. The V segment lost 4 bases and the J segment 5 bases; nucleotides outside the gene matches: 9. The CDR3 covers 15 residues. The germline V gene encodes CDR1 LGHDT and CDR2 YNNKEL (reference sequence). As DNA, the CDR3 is TGTGCCAGCAGCCCAATTACAGGGGGAGGTTATGGCTACACCTTC. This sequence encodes CASSPITGGGYGYTF.

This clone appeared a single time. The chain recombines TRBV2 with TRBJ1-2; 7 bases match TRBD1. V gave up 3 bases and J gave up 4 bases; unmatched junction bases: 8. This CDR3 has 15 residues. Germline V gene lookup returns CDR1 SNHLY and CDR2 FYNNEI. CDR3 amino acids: CASSERGPGGYGYTF. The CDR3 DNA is TGTGCCAGCAGTGAGAGGGGGCCGGGTGGCTATGGCTACACCTTC.

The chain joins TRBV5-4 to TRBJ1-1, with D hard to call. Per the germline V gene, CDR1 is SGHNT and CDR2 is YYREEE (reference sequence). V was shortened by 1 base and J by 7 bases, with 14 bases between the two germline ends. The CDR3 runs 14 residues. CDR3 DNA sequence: TGTGCCAGCAGCTTGAGACAAGGAAGCATTGAAGCTTTCTTT. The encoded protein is CASSLRQGSIEAFF.

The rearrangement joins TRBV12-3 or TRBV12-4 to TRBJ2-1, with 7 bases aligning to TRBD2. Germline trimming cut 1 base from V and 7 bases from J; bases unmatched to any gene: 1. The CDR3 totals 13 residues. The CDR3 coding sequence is TGTGCCAGCAGTTTAGGCGGGAGAAATGAGCAGTTCTTC. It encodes CASSLGGRNEQFF.

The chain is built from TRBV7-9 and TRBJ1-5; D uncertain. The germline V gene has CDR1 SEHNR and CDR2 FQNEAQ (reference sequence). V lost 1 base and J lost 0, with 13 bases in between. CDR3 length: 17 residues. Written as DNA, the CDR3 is TGTGCCAGCAGCTTAGGGGATTGGAGGGCTAGCAATCAGCCCCAGCATTTT. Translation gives CASSLGDWRASNQPQHF.

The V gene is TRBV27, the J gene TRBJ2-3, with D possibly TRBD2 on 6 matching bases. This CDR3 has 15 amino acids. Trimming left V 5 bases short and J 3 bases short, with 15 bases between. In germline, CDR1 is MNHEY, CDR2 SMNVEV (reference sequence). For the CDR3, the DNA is TGTGCCAGCAGTCCCCTGTTCGGAGGGACAGATACGCAGTATTTT. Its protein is CASSPLFGGTDTQYF.

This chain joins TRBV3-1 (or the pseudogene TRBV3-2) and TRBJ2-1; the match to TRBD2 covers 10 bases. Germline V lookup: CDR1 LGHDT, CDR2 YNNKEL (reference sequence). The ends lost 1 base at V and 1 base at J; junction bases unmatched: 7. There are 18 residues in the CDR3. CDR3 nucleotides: TGTGCCAGCAGCCAAGTGGAGCGGGAGGGCCCGTCCTACAATGAGCAGTTCTTC. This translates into CASSQVEREGPSYNEQFF.

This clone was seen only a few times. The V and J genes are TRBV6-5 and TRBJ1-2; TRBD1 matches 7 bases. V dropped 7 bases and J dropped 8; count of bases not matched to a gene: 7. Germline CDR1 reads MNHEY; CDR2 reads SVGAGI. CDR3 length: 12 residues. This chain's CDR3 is CASTHDRVGYTF. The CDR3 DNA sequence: TGTGCCAGCACCCACGACAGGGTAGGCTACACCTTC.

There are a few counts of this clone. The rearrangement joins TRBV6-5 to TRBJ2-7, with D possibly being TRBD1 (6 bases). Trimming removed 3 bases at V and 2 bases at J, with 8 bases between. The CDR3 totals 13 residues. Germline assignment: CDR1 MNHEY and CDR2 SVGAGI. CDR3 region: CASSYDRTYEQYF. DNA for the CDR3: TGTGCCAGCAGTTATGACAGGACCTACGAGCAGTACTTC.

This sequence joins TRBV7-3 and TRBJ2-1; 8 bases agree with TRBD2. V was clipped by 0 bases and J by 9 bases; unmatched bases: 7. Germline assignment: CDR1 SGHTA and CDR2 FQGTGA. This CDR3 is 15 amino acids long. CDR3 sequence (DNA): TGTGCCAGCAGCTTAACCCGCACTAGCGGCCTTGAGCAGTTCTTC. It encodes CASSLTRTSGLEQFF.

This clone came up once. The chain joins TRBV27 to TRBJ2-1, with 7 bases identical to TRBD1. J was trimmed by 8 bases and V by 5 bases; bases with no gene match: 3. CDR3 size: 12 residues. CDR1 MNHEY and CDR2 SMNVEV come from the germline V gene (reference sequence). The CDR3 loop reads CASSDRDHEQFF. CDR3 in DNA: TGTGCCAGCAGTGACAGGGACCATGAGCAGTTCTTC.

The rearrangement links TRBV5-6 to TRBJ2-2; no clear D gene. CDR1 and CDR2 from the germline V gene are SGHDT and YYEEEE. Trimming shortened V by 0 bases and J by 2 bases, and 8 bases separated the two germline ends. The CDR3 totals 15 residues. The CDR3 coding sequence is TGTGCCAGCAGCTTGGTTATCAGTAACACCGGGGAGCTGTTTTTT. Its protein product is CASSLVISNTGELFF. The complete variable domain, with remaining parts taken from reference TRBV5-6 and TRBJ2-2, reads DAGVTQSPTHLIKTRGQQVTLRCSPKSGHDTVSWYQQALGQGPQFIFQYYEEEERQRGNFPDRFSGHQFPNYSSELNVNALLLGDSALYLCASSLVISNTGELFFGEGSRLTVL.

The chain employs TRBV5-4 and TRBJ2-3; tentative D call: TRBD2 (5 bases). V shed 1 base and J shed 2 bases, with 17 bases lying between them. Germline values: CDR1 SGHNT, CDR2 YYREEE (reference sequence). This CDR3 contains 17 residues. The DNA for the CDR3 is TGTGCCAGCAGCTTGCCAACTTCGAGGGAGACCACAGATACGCAGTATTTT. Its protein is CASSLPTSRETTDTQYF.

Here the CDR3 reads CASSLRGRTFPPYEQYF. The CDR3 DNA sequence: TGTGCCAGCAGCCTAAGAGGTCGGACTTTCCCCCCCTACGAGCAGTACTTC. This chain links TRBV7-3 with TRBJ2-7, with a possible D match to TRBD2 (5 bases). Germline assignment: CDR1 SGHTA and CDR2 FQGTGA. V was trimmed by 5 bases and J by 2 bases, leaving 22 bases between them. The CDR3 totals 17 residues.

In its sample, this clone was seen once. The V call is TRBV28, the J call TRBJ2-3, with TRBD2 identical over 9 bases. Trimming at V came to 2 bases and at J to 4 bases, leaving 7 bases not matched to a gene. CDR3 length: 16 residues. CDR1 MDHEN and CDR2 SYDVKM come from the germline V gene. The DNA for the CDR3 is TGTGCCAGCAGTTTAACAGTTAGCGGGAGTTCAGATACGCAGTATTTT. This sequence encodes CASSLTVSGSSDTQYF.

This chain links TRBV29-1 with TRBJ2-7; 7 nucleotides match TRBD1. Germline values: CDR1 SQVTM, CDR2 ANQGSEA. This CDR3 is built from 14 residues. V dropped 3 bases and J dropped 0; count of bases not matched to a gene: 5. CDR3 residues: CSVDATGSSYEQYF. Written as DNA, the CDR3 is TGCAGCGTTGACGCGACAGGGAGCTCCTACGAGCAGTACTTC.

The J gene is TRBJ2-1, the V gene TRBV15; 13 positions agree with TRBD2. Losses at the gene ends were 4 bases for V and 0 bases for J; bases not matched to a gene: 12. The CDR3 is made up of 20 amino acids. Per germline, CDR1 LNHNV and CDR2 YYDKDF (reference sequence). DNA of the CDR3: TGTGCCACCAGCAATGACCCGGGACTAGCGGGATGGTACTCCTACAATGAGCAGTTCTTC. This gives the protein CATSNDPGLAGWYSYNEQFF.

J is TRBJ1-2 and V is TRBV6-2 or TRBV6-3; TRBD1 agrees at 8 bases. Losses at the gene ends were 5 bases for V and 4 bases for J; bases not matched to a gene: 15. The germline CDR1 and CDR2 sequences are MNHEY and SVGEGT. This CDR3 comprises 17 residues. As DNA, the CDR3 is TGTGCCAGCAGTGCACTCCCTCGGACAGGGTCTGGCTATGGCTACACCTTC. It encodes CASSALPRTGSGYGYTF.